These T cell receptor beta chains were read from a single sample in a study of T cell responses to AZD1222 COVID-19 vaccine. This table comes from immunoSEQ multiplex PCR, and its TCRdb copy is limited to in-frame clones, with some not included. The sample contains approximately 140,000 clones, more than 90% of which appear only once. The input for sequencing was peripheral blood, taken 28 days after the second AZD1222 dose. The source of these receptors is an adult who received the AZD1222 COVID-19 vaccine. The CDR3 runs from the conserved cysteine through the conserved F or W. Each record gives: V gene, D gene, clone size, J gene, CDR3 protein, CDR3 DNA. A D gene is named only where the DNA matches it firmly. Part of the rows lack a size; the others show once, few, many or a class for expanded clones.

v_gene: TRBV11-3; d_gene: -; abundance: -; j_gene: TRBJ2-3; CDR3aa: CASSLGRDTRGADTQYF; CDR3nt: TGTGCCAGCAGCTTAGGGAGGGACACTCGAGGGGCAGATACGCAGTATTTT
v_gene: TRBV25-1; d_gene: -; abundance: few; j_gene: TRBJ2-5; CDR3aa: CASSELGGRETQYF; CDR3nt: TGTGCCAGCAGTGAATTGGGGGGTAGGGAGACCCAGTACTTC
v_gene: TRBV18; d_gene: -; abundance: -; j_gene: TRBJ1-1; CDR3aa: CASSPYRNTEAFF; CDR3nt: TGTGCCAGCTCACCGTACAGGAACACTGAAGCTTTCTTT
v_gene: TRBV5-1; d_gene: -; abundance: -; j_gene: TRBJ1-1; CDR3aa: CASSLGMVAFF; CDR3nt: TGCGCCAGCAGCCTGGGTATGGTAGCTTTCTTT
v_gene: TRBV10-3; d_gene: -; abundance: once; j_gene: TRBJ2-2; CDR3aa: CASLRGGAVDTGELFF; CDR3nt: TGTGCCTCCCTTCGTGGCGGAGCAGTGGACACCGGGGAGCTGTTTTTT
v_gene: TRBV10-3; d_gene: TRBD2; abundance: -; j_gene: TRBJ2-2; CDR3aa: CAISESNRRESGELFF; CDR3nt: TGTGCCATCAGTGAGTCGAACAGGCGGGAGTCCGGGGAGCTGTTTTTT
v_gene: TRBV5-1; d_gene: TRBD1; abundance: -; j_gene: TRBJ1-2; CDR3aa: CASSSGQAYTF; CDR3nt: TGCGCCAGCAGCTCGGGACAGGCCTACACCTTC
v_gene: TRBV5-6; d_gene: -; abundance: once; j_gene: TRBJ1-2; CDR3aa: CASSWGFSLAYGYTF; CDR3nt: TGTGCCAGCAGTTGGGGTTTCTCTTTGGCCTATGGCTACACCTTC
v_gene: TRBV6-2/TRBV6-3; d_gene: TRBD2; abundance: -; j_gene: TRBJ2-5; CDR3aa: CASSYHPKAGGRETQYF; CDR3nt: TGTGCCAGCAGTTACCACCCGAAAGCGGGAGGACGAGAGACCCAGTACTTC
v_gene: TRBV29-1; d_gene: -; abundance: once; j_gene: TRBJ1-1; CDR3aa: CSDRTDLNTEAFF; CDR3nt: TGCAGCGACCGGACAGACCTGAACACTGAAGCTTTCTTT
v_gene: TRBV3-1/TRBV3-2; d_gene: TRBD2; abundance: -; j_gene: TRBJ2-1; CDR3aa: CASSQDLGLANEQFF; CDR3nt: TGTGCCAGCAGCCAAGATCTGGGACTAGCGAATGAGCAGTTCTTC